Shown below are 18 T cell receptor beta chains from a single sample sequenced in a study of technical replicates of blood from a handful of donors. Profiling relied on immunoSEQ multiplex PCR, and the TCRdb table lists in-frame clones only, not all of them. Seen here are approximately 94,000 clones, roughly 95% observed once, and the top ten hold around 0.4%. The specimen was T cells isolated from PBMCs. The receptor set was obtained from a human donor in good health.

Here the CDR3 DNA reads TGTGCCACCAGCAGTTTACGGACAGGACTTAATCAGCCCCAGCATTTT. It yields the protein CATSSLRTGLNQPQHF. V and J are TRBV15 and TRBJ1-5; TRBD1 matches 7 bases. The germline CDR1 and CDR2 sequences are LNHNV and YYDKDF (reference sequence). The CDR3 length is 16 residues. The V and J ends lost 3 bases and 4 bases, in that order; junction bases with no gene match: 9.

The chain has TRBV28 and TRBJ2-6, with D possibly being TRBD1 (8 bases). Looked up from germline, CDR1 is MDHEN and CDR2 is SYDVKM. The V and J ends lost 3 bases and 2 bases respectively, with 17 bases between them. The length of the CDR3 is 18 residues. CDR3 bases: TGTGCCAGCAGTTTCCTCGGACAGGGACTACCTGGGGCCAACGTCCTGACTTTC. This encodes CASSFLGQGLPGANVLTF.

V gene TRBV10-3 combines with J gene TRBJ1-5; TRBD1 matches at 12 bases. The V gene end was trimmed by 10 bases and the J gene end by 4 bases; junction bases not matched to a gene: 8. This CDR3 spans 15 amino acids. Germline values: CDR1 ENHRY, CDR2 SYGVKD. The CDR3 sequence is CATGTGGLSNQPQHF. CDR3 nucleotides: TGTGCCACCGGGACAGGGGGCCTCTCGAATCAGCCCCAGCATTTT.

CDR3 sequence reads: CASSLTKAARGTEAFF. The DNA of the CDR3 is TGTGCCAGCAGCTTAACCAAGGCGGCAAGGGGGACTGAAGCTTTCTTT. The chain recombines TRBV7-3 with TRBJ1-1; possibly TRBD1 for D (6 bases). CDR3 length: 16 residues. Looked up from germline, CDR1 is SGHTA and CDR2 is FQGTGA. Trimming stripped 0 bases from V and 5 bases from J, with 16 bases between.

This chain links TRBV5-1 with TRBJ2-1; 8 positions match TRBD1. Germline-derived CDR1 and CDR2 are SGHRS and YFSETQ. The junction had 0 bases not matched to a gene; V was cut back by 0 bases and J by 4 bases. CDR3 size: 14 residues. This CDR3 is CASSLGQGYNEQFF. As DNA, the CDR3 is TGCGCCAGCAGCTTGGGACAGGGGTACAATGAGCAGTTCTTC.

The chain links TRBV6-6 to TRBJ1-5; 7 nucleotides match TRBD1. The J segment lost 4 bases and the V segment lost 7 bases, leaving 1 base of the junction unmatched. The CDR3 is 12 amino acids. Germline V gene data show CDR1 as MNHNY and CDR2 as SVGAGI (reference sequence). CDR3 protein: CASKGANQPQHF. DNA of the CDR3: TGTGCCAGCAAGGGGGCAAATCAGCCCCAGCATTTT.

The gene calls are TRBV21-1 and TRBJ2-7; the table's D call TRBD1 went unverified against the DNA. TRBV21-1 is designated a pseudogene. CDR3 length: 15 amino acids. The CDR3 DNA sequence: TGTGCCAGCAGCGAAACCGGGACAGGGCTCTACGAGCAGTACTTC. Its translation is CASSETGTGLYEQYF.

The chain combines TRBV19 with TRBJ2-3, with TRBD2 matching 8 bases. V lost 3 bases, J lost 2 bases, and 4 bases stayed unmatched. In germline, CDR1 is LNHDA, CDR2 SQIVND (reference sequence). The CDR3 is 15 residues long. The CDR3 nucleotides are TGTGCCAGTAGTATGATAGCGGGAACCACAGATACGCAGTATTTT. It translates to CASSMIAGTTDTQYF.

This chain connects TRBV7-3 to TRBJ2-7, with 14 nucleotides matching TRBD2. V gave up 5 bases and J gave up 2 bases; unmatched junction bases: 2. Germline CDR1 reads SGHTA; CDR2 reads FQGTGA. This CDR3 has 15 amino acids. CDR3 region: CASSQGLAGAYEQYF. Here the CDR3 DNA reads TGTGCCAGCAGCCAGGGACTAGCGGGAGCCTACGAGCAGTACTTC.

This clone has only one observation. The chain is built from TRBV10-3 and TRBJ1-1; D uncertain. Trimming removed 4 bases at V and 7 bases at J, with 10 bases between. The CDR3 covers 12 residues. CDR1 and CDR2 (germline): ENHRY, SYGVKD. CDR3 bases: TGTGCCATCAGTGGAGGGCCCGATGAAGCTTTCTTT. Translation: CAISGGPDEAFF.

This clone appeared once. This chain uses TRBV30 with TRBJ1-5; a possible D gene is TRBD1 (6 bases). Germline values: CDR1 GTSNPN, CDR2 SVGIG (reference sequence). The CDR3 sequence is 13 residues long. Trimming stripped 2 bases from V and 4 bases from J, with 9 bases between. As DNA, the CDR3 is TGTGCCTGGAGTCCTGACAGGAATCAGCCCCAGCATTTT. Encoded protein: CAWSPDRNQPQHF.

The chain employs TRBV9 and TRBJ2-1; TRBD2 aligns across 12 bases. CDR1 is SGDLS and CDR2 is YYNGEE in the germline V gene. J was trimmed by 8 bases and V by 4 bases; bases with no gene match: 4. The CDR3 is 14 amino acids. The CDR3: CASSSRLAGDEQFF. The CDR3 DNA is TGTGCCAGCAGCTCGAGACTAGCGGGAGATGAGCAGTTCTTC.

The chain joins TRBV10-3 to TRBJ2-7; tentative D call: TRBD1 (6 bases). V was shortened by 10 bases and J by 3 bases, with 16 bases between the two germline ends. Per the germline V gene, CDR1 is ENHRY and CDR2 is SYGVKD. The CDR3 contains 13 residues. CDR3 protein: CATSWDILYEQYF. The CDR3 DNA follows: TGTGCCACCTCGTGGGACATTCTCTACGAGCAGTACTTC.

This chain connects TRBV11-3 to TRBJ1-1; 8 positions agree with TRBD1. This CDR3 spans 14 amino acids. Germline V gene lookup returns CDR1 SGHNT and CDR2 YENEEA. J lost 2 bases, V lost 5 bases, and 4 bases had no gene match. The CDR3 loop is CASSLTGGNTEAFF. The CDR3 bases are TGTGCCAGCAGCCTCACAGGGGGAAACACTGAAGCTTTCTTT. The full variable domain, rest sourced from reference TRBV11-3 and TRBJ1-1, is EAGVVQSPRYKIIEKKQPVAFWCNPISGHNTLYWYLQNLGQGPELLIRYENEEAVDDSQLPKDRFSAERLKGVDSTLKIQPAELGDSAVYLCASSLTGGNTEAFFGQGTRLTVV.

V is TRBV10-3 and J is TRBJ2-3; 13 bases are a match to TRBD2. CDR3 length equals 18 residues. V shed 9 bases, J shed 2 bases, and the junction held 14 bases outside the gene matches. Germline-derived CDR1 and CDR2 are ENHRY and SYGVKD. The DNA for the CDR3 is TGTGCCATTGGACTAGCGGGAGAGAGACAGGCCTTCACAGATACGCAGTATTTT. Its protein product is CAIGLAGERQAFTDTQYF.

The CDR3 here is CASSPGTGALYEQYF. DNA of the CDR3: TGCGCCAGCAGTCCCGGGACAGGGGCGCTCTACGAGCAGTACTTC. The genes are TRBV4-1 and TRBJ2-7; 10 bases match TRBD1. Per germline, CDR1 MGHRA and CDR2 YSYEKL. V dropped 6 bases and J dropped 3; count of bases not matched to a gene: 8. This CDR3 contains 15 residues.

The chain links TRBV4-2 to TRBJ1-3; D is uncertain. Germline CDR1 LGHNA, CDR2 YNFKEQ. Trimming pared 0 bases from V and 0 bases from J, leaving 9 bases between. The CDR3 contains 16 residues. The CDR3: CASSQEFTVSGNTIYF. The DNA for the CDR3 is TGTGCCAGCAGCCAAGAGTTTACAGTCTCTGGAAACACCATATATTTT.

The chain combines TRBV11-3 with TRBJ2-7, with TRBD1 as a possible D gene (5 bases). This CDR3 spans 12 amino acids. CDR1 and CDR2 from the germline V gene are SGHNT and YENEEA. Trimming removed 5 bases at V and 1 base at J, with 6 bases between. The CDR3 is CASSGASYEQYF. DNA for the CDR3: TGTGCCAGCAGCGGGGCTTCCTACGAGCAGTACTTC.